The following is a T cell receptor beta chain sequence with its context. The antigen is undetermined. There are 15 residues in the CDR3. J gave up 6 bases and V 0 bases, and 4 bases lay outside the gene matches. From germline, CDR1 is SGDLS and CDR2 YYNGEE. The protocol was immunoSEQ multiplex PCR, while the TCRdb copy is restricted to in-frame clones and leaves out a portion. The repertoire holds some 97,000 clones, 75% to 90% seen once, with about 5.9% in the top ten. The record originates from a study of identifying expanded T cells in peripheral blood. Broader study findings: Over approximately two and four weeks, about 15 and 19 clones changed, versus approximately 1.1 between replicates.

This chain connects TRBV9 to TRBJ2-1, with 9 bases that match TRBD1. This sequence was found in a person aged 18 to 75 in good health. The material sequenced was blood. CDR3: CASSVVGQGLNEQFF. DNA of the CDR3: TGTGCCAGCAGCGTAGTGGGACAGGGCCTCAATGAGCAGTTCTTC.